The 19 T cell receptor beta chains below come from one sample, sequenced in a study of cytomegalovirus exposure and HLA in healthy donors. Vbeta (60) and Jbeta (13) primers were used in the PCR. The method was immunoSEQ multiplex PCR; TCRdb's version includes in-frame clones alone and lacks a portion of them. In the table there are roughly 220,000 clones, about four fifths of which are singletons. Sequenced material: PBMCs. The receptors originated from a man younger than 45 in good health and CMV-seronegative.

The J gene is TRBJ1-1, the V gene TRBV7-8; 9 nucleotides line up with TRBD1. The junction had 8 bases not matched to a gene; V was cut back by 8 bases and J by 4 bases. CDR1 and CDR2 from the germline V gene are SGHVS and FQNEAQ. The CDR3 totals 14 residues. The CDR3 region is CASRGGTGSTEAFF. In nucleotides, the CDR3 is TGTGCCAGCCGGGGAGGGACAGGGAGCACTGAAGCTTTCTTT. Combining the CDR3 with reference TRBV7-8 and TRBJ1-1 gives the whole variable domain GAGVSQSPRYKVAKRGQDVALRCDPISGHVSLFWYQQALGQGPEFLTYFQNEAQLDKSGLPSDRFFAERPEGSVSTLKIQRTQQEDSAVYLCASRGGTGSTEAFFGQGTRLTVV.

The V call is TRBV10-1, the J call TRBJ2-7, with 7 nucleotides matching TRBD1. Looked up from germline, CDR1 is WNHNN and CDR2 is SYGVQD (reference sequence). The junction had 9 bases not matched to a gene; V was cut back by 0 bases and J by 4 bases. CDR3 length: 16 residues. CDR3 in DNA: TGCGCCAGCAGTGAGTCGGCCGGACAGGTCGTTTACGAGCAGTACTTC. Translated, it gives CASSESAGQVVYEQYF.

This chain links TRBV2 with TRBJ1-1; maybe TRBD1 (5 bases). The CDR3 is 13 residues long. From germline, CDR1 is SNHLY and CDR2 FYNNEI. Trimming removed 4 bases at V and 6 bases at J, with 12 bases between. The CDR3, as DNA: TGTGCCAGCAGTGTGTGGGGCGCATCTGAAGCTTTCTTT. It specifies CASSVWGASEAFF.

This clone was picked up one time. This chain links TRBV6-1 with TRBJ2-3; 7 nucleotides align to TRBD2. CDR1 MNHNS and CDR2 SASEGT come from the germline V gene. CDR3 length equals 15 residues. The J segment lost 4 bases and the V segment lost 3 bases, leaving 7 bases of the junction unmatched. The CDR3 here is CASSDLGGTADTQYF. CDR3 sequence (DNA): TGTGCCAGCAGTGATTTGGGGGGGACCGCAGATACGCAGTATTTT.

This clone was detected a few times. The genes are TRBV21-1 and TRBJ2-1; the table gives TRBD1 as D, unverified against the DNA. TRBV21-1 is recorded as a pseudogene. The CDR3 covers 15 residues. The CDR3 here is CASSSRTGELNEQFF. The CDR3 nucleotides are TGTGCCAGCAGCTCGCGGACAGGGGAGCTCAATGAGCAGTTCTTC.

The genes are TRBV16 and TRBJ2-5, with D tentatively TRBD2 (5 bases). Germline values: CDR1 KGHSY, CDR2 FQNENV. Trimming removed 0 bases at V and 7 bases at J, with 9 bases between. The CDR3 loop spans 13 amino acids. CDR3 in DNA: TGTGCCAGCAGCCAATCGGATGGAGGGACCCAGTACTTC. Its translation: CASSQSDGGTQYF.

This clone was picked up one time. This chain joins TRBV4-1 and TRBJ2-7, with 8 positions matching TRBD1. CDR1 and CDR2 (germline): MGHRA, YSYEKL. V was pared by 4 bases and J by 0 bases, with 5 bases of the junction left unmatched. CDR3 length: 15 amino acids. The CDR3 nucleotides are TGCGCCAGCAGCCGCGGGACAGGCCTCTCCTACGAGCAGTACTTC. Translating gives CASSRGTGLSYEQYF.

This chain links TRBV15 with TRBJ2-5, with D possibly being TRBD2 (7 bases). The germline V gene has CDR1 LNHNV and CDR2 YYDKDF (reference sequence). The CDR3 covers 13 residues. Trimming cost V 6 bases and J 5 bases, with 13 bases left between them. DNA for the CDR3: TGTGCCACCAGAGAAAGGGGGGGCGAGACCCAGTACTTC. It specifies CATRERGGETQYF.

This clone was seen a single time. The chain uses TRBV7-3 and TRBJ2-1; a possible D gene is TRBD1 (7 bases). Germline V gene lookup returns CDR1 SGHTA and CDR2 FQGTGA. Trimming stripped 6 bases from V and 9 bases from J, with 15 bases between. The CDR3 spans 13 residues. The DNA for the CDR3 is TGTGCCAGCAGTTCGGAGGGGGCCGGTGAGCAGTTCTTC. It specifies CASSSEGAGEQFF.

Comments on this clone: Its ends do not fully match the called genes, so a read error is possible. Written as DNA, the CDR3 is TGTGCCAGCAGTGGGAGACTAGATCCGCAGTATTTT. The encoded protein is CASSGRLDPQYF. The chain combines TRBV2 with TRBJ2-3, with D maybe TRBD2 (6 bases). CDR1 and CDR2 from the germline V gene are SNHLY and FYNNEI. The CDR3 loop spans 12 amino acids.

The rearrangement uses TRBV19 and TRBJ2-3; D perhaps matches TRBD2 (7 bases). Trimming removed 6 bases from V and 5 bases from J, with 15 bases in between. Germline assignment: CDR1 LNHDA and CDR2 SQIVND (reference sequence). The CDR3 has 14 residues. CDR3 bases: TGTGCCAGTAGCATGCCCGGGGGGCGAGATACGCAGTATTTT. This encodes CASSMPGGRDTQYF.

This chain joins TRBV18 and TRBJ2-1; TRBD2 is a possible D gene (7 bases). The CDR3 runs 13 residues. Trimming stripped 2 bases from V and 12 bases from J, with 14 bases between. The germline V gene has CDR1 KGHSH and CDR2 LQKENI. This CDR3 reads CASSPGGGRGQFF. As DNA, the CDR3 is TGTGCCAGCTCACCAGGGGGGGGCCGAGGGCAGTTCTTC.

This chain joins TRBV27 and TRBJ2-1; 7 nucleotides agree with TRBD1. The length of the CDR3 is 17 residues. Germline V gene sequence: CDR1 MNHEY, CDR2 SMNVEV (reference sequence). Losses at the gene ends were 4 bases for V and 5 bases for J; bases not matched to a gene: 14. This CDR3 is CASSSLLTGLKNNEQFF. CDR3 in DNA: TGTGCCAGCAGTTCACTCCTGACAGGGCTAAAGAACAATGAGCAGTTCTTC.

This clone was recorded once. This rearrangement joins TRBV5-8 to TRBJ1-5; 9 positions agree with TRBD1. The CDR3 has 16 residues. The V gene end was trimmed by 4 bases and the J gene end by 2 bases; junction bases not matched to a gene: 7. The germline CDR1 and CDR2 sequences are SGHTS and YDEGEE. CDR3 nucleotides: TGTGCCAGCAGCATGACAGGGGGTGTCGGCAATCAGCCCCAGCATTTT. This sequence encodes CASSMTGGVGNQPQHF.

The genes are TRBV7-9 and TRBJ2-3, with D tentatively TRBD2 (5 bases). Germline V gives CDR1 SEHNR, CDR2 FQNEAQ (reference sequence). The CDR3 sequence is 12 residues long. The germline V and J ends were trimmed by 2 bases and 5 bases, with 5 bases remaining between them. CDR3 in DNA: TGTGCCAGCAGCTTAAGCGGAGATACGCAGTATTTT. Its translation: CASSLSGDTQYF.

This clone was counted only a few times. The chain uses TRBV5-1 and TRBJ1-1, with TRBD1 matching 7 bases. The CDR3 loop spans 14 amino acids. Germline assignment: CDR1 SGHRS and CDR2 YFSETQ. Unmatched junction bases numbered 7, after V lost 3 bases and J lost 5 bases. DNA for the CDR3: TGCGCCAGCAGCTCACCGGGACAGTCGACTGAAGCTTTCTTT. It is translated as CASSSPGQSTEAFF.

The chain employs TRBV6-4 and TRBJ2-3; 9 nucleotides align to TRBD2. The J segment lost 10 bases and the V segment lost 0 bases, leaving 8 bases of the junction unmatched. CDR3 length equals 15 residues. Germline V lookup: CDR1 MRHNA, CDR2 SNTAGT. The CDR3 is CASSDSASGVNAQYF. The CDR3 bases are TGTGCCAGCAGTGACTCGGCTAGCGGGGTCAATGCGCAGTATTTT.

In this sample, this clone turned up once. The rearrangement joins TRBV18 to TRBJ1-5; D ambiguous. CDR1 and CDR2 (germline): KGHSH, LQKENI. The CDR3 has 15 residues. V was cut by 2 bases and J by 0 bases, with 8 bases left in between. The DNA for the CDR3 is TGTGCCAGCTCACCATTGGCAGATAGCAATCAGCCCCAGCATTTT. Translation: CASSPLADSNQPQHF. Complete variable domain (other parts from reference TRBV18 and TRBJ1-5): NAGVMQNPRHLVRRRGQEARLRCSPMKGHSHVYWYRQLPEEGLKFMVYLQKENIIDESGMPKERFSAEFPKEGPSILRIQQVVRGDSAAYFCASSPLADSNQPQHFGDGTRLSIL.

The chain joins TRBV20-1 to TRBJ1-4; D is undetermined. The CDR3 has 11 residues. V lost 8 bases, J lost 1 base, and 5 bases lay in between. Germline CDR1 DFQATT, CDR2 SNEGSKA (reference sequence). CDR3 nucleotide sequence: TGCAGTCTGAGAACTAATGAAAAACTGTTTTTT. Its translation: CSLRTNEKLFF.